Each of the 15 T cell receptor beta chains below was sequenced from the same sample in a study of blood T cell repertoires in COVID-19. Measured with immunoSEQ multiplex PCR; TCRdb has only the in-frame clones, and not every one. The table shows 75,000 to 80,000 clones, with around 90% occurring only once. What was sequenced was peripheral blood. These receptors came from a human donor in a cohort sampled during active COVID-19.

The chain recombines TRBV7-2 with TRBJ1-1, with TRBD1 identical over 7 bases. This CDR3 region has 15 residues. The germline gives CDR1 SGHTA, CDR2 FQGNSA. Trimming cost V 4 bases and J 4 bases; bases outside gene matches: 9. In nucleotides, the CDR3 is TGTGCCAGCAGCTCGGTAGGGGGCGCGAGCACTGAAGCTTTCTTT. Protein product: CASSSVGGASTEAFF. The entire variable domain, with the rest obtained from reference TRBV7-2 and TRBJ1-1, is as follows: GAGVSQSPSNKVTEKGKDVELRCDPISGHTALYWYRQSLGQGLEFLIYFQGNSAPDKSGLPSDRFSAERTGGSVSTLTIQRTQQEDSAVYLCASSSVGGASTEAFFGQGTRLTVV.

This chain uses TRBV3-1 (or the pseudogene TRBV3-2) with TRBJ2-3; a weak D match, TRBD1 (6 bases). Germline V lookup: CDR1 LGHDT, CDR2 YNNKEL (reference sequence). With 7 bases removed from V and 0 bases from J, the gap between germline ends came to 11 bases. The CDR3 is 14 residues long. CDR3 nucleotides: TGTGCCAGCATTACAGGGAGTAGCACAGATACGCAGTATTTT. It encodes CASITGSSTDTQYF.

The chain carries TRBV6-5 and TRBJ1-3; D is unclear. V was shortened by 7 bases and J by 4 bases, with 5 bases between the two germline ends. The CDR3 spans 11 residues. Germline loops: CDR1 MNHEY, CDR2 SVGAGI. The CDR3 nucleotides read TGTGCCAGCACCTACGGAAACACCATATATTTT. It codes for CASTYGNTIYF.

This sequence joins TRBV7-6 and TRBJ2-7; D is perhaps TRBD2 (5 bases). This CDR3 region has 14 residues. V was clipped by 2 bases and J by 5 bases, with 13 bases between them. Germline assignment: CDR1 SGHVS and CDR2 FNYEAQ. This CDR3 reads CASSLTGTIHEQYF. The CDR3 nucleotides are TGTGCCAGCAGCTTAACGGGAACGATCCACGAGCAGTACTTC.

The genes are TRBV19 and TRBJ2-3; 10 nucleotides match TRBD2. The CDR3 length is 15 residues. Trimming took 9 bases from V and 2 from J; bases not matched to a gene: 8. Germline V gene lookup returns CDR1 LNHDA and CDR2 SQIVND (reference sequence). The CDR3 is CASDSGGGYTDTQYF. CDR3 nucleotides: TGTGCCAGCGACAGCGGGGGGGGCTACACAGATACGCAGTATTTT.

This clone occurred once. The chain couples TRBV28 to TRBJ2-7; D gene ambiguous. The germline V gene encodes CDR1 MDHEN and CDR2 SYDVKM. The CDR3 consists of 14 residues. The V gene lost 3 bases and the J gene lost 2 bases, with 11 bases spanning the gap. The CDR3 DNA sequence: TGTGCCAGCAGTTTTTTTCACAGACCCTACGAGCAGTACTTC. It translates to CASSFFHRPYEQYF. The full variable domain, completed using reference TRBV28 and TRBJ2-7, is DVKVTQSSRYLVKRTGEKVFLECVQDMDHENMFWYRQDPGLGLRLIYFSYDVKMKEKGDIPEGYSVSREKKERFSLILESASTNQTSMYLCASSFFHRPYEQYFGPGTRLTVT.

The genes are TRBV3-1 (or the pseudogene TRBV3-2) and TRBJ2-3, with 13 bases that match TRBD2. After removal of 4 bases from V and 2 bases from J, the junction contained 3 bases not matched to a gene. Germline V gives CDR1 LGHDT, CDR2 YNNKEL (reference sequence). The CDR3 spans 16 residues. CDR3 amino acids: CASSRGLAGATDTQYF. The CDR3 region has the DNA TGTGCCAGCAGCCGCGGACTAGCGGGGGCCACAGATACGCAGTATTTT.

The chain carries TRBV5-8 and TRBJ2-2; 9 bases are a match to TRBD1. V gave up 5 bases and J gave up 5 bases; unmatched junction bases: 10. From germline, CDR1 is SGHTS and CDR2 YDEGEE. This CDR3 is 16 amino acids long. The CDR3 here is CASSVTGGSYTGELFF. The DNA of the CDR3 is TGTGCCAGCAGTGTCACAGGGGGCTCGTATACCGGGGAGCTGTTTTTT. The whole variable domain, remainder taken from reference TRBV5-8 and TRBJ2-2, is EAGVTQSPTHLIKTRGQQATLRCSPISGHTSVYWYQQALGLGLQFLLWYDEGEERNRGNFPPRFSGRQFPNYSSELNVNALELEDSALYLCASSVTGGSYTGELFFGEGSRLTVL.

The rearrangement uses TRBV7-2 and TRBJ2-5, with TRBD1 identical over 9 bases. V shed 0 bases and J 1 base; nucleotides not matched to a gene: 3. This CDR3 contains 16 residues. Germline V lookup: CDR1 SGHTA, CDR2 FQGNSA. In DNA form, the CDR3 reads TGTGCCAGCAGCTTAGCCGCGACAGGGGGCCAAGAGACCCAGTACTTC. This gives the protein CASSLAATGGQETQYF.

This chain joins TRBV7-2 and TRBJ2-2; D possibly corresponds to TRBD2 (7 bases). Trimming shortened V by 2 bases and J by 6 bases, and 10 bases separated the two germline ends. This CDR3 has 14 amino acids. Germline V lookup: CDR1 SGHTA, CDR2 FQGNSA. The CDR3 DNA reads as TGTGCCAGCAGCTTACGGGGGGCGTCCGGGGAGCTGTTTTTT. Its translation is CASSLRGASGELFF.

The V call is TRBV12-3 or TRBV12-4, the J call TRBJ2-7, with 7 positions matching TRBD1. The CDR3 runs to 13 residues. Unmatched junction bases numbered 4, after V lost 3 bases and J lost 5 bases. DNA for the CDR3: TGTGCCAGCAGTTTGTTCACAGGGGACGAGCAGTACTTC. Protein: CASSLFTGDEQYF.

This rearrangement joins TRBV9 to TRBJ2-3; D not resolved. CDR3 length: 15 residues. CDR1 and CDR2 (germline): SGDLS, YYNGEE. V was trimmed by 3 bases and J by 1 base, leaving 12 bases between them. The chain's CDR3 is CASSELGSRTDTQYF. Here the CDR3 DNA reads TGTGCCAGCAGCGAACTGGGCTCTCGCACAGATACGCAGTATTTT.

A note on this clone: Additional DNA sequences in this sample encode the identical CDR3. The genes are TRBV6-5 and TRBJ2-1, with 8 bases identical to TRBD1. There are 14 residues in the CDR3. Germline V CDR1 and CDR2: MNHEY, SVGAGI. The V segment lost 6 bases and the J segment 2 bases; nucleotides outside the gene matches: 3. In DNA form, the CDR3 reads TGTGCCAGCAGCAGGACAGGGACCTACAATGAGCAGTTCTTC. It codes for CASSRTGTYNEQFF.

The V and J genes are TRBV6-6 and TRBJ2-6; no clear D gene. The CDR3 extends over 14 amino acids. Per germline, CDR1 MNHNY and CDR2 SVGAGI (reference sequence). V lost 6 bases and J lost 0, with 6 bases in between. The CDR3 spells CASSSNSGANVLTF. CDR3 in DNA: TGTGCCAGCAGCAGTAACTCTGGGGCCAACGTCCTGACTTTC.

The chain recombines TRBV28 with TRBJ1-2; 7 bases match TRBD1. V lost 10 bases, J lost 4 bases, and 6 bases stayed unmatched. CDR1 and CDR2 (germline): MDHEN, SYDVKM. The CDR3 is 12 residues long. The CDR3 protein is CATTDRVYGYTF. DNA of the CDR3: TGTGCCACGACCGACAGGGTCTATGGCTACACCTTC.